These 4 T cell receptor beta chains originate from one sample sequenced in a study of T cell responses to AZD1222 COVID-19 vaccine. Profiling relied on immunoSEQ multiplex PCR, and the TCRdb table lists in-frame clones only, not all of them. This sample has about 130,000 clones; about 92% occur once, and the top ten carry 4.4%. The sample was peripheral blood, taken on day 0 of MenACWY control vaccination. The receptors here all came from an adult in good health.

The V gene is TRBV2, the J gene TRBJ2-7; weak D call: TRBD1 (5 bases). Germline V CDR1 and CDR2: SNHLY, FYNNEI. V was cut by 5 bases and J by 3 bases, with 17 bases left in between. The CDR3 runs 15 residues. The CDR3 reads CASSLDTHQGYEQYF. In DNA form, the CDR3 reads TGTGCCAGCAGTCTGGACACCCACCAGGGCTACGAGCAGTACTTC. Supplemented by reference TRBV2 and TRBJ2-7, the full variable domain reads EPEVTQTPSHQVTQMGQEVILRCVPISNHLYFYWYRQILGQKVEFLVSFYNNEISEKSEIFDDQFSVERPDGSNFTLKIRSTKLEDSAMYFCASSLDTHQGYEQYFGPGTRLTVT.

This rearrangement joins TRBV27 to TRBJ2-7, with TRBD2 matching 10 bases. The germline V gene has CDR1 MNHEY and CDR2 SMNVEV (reference sequence). Trimming took 2 bases from V and 4 from J; bases not matched to a gene: 2. The CDR3 loop spans 14 amino acids. CDR3 in DNA: TGTGCCAGCAGTTTAGCTAGCGGGAGTTACGAGCAGTACTTC. This codes for CASSLASGSYEQYF.

The V call is TRBV6-5, the J call TRBJ1-1, with D uncertain. V dropped 1 base and J dropped 4 bases, with 16 bases sitting between them. Germline V lookup: CDR1 MNHEY, CDR2 SVGAGI. The CDR3 extends over 16 amino acids. CDR3 loop: CASSYYVGNSRTEAFF. The CDR3 nucleotides are TGTGCCAGCAGTTACTACGTAGGGAACAGCCGCACTGAAGCTTTCTTT.

The V call is TRBV7-9, the J call TRBJ1-5; D uncertain. Germline V CDR1 and CDR2: SEHNR, FQNEAQ (reference sequence). The V and J ends lost 7 bases and 1 base respectively, with 11 bases between them. The CDR3 sequence is 14 residues long. The CDR3 nucleotides read TGTGCCAGCACCCAAGGTGAGAGCAATCAGCCCCAGCATTTT. Its protein is CASTQGESNQPQHF.